The sequence of this T cell receptor (beta chain) was determined in a study of blood T cell repertoires in COVID-19. Background on the study: Sites in the United States, Italy and Spain provided acute and convalescent COVID-19 samples.

Germline values: CDR1 LNHDA, CDR2 SQIVND (reference sequence). The CDR3 consists of 16 residues. V shed 1 base and J shed 4 bases, with 16 bases lying between them. Those who participated ranged in age from roughly 18 to 90 years and resided in some 24 US areas. Participants' own reports of clinical history determined their cohort assignment. Original handling: By means of reference gene primer amplification, nucleated cell counts were estimated. The table came from immunoSEQ multiplex PCR; TCRdb's copy has only in-frame clones and leaves some out. That table gives V, J and clone size, and the DNA gave D and trimming. Seen here are a few hundred thousand clones, about 90% observed once, and the top ten hold roughly 1.5%.

This TCR was sampled from a woman aged 18-35 years with acute COVID-19. What was sequenced was PBMCs or T cells enriched from blood (not recorded which). The V gene is TRBV19, the J gene TRBJ1-2, with D uncertain. This CDR3 is CASSIVGEGARYGYTF. The CDR3 coding sequence is TGTGCCAGTAGTATAGTCGGAGAGGGAGCTCGCTATGGCTACACCTTC.